What follows is one TCR beta chain and its context. This specimen belongs to a study of monozygotic twins with inflammatory bowel disease. Template switching incorporated UMIs with a 6-nucleotide sample barcode. Each of TCRalpha and TCRbeta cDNA went through two nested PCRs, lasting approximately 16 and 10 cycles. TCRdb re-analyzed the 5' RACE reads; it lists each CDR3 protein once, without DNA. This sample's table reports some 83,000 distinct CDR3 sequences. Per germline, CDR1 SGHAT and CDR2 FQNNGV. CDR3 length: 15 amino acids. The receptor's source is a human donor with ulcerative colitis or Crohn's disease, or a healthy co-twin of an affected twin (not recorded which). The chain uses TRBV11-2 and TRBJ2-7. The material sequenced was blood. CDR3: CASSLEWWGSYEQYF.